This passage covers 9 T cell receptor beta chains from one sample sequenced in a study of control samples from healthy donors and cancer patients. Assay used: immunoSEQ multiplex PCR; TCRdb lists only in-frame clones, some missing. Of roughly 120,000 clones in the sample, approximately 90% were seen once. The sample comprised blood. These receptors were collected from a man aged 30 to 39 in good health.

CDR3 in DNA: TGTGCCAGCAGTGAGTGGACGAACACTGAAGCTTTCTTT. Its protein product is CASSEWTNTEAFF. V gene TRBV2 combines with J gene TRBJ1-1; D remains ambiguous. Between the trimmed V and J ends, which lost 3 bases and 1 base, there was a span of 6 bases. The CDR3 consists of 13 residues. Germline loops: CDR1 SNHLY, CDR2 FYNNEI.

The CDR3 spells CASSLVNSPQVEQYF. As DNA, the CDR3 is TGTGCCAGCAGCTTAGTCAACAGCCCCCAAGTTGAGCAGTACTTC. This chain joins TRBV11-3 and TRBJ2-7; D gene uncertain. The CDR3 length is 15 residues. Germline lookup yields CDR1 SGHNT and CDR2 YENEEA. V lost 1 base, J lost 7 bases, and 17 bases lay in between.

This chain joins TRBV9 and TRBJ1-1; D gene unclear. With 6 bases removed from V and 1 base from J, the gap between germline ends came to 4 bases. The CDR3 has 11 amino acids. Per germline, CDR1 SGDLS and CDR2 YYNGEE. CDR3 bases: TGTGCCAGCAACCAGAACACTGAAGCTTTCTTT. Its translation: CASNQNTEAFF.

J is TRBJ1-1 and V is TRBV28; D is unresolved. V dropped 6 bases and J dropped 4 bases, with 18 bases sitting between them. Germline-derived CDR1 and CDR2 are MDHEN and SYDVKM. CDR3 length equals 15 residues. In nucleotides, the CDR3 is TGTGCCAGCAGCTCGGGAGGGAGGGAATCCACTGAAGCTTTCTTT. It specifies CASSSGGRESTEAFF.

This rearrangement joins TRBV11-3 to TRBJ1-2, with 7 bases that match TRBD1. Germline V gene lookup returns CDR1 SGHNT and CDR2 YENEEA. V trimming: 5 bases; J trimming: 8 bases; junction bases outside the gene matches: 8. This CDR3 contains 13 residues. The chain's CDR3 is CASSPRQGEGYTF. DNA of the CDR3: TGTGCCAGCAGCCCGAGACAGGGAGAAGGCTACACCTTC.

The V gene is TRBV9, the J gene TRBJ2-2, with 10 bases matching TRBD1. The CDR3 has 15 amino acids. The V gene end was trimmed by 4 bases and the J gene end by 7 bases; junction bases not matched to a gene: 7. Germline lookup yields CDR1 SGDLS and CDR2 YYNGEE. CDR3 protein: CASSRQGALGGELFF. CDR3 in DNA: TGTGCCAGCAGCAGACAGGGGGCGTTGGGCGGGGAGCTGTTTTTT.

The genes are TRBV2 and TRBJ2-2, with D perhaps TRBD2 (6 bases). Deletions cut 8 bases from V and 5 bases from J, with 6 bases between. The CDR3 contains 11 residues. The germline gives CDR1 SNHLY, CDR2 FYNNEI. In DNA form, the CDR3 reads TGTGCCAGCGGGGGGACCGGGGAGCTGTTTTTT. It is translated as CASGGTGELFF.

In DNA, the CDR3 is TGTGCCAGCAGCGCTAATACCCTAAGCGAGCAGTTCTTC. This sequence encodes CASSANTLSEQFF. J is TRBJ2-1 and V is TRBV7-3, with unresolved D. Germline V CDR1 and CDR2: SGHTA, FQGTGA. V lost 5 bases to trimming and J lost 10 bases, with 15 bases between them. CDR3 length: 13 residues.

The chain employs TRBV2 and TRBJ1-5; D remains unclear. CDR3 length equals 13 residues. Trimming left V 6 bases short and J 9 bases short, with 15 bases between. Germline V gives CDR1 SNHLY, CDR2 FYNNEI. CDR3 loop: CASRPLTGRPQHF. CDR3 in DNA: TGTGCCAGCAGACCTCTCACCGGGAGGCCCCAGCATTTT.